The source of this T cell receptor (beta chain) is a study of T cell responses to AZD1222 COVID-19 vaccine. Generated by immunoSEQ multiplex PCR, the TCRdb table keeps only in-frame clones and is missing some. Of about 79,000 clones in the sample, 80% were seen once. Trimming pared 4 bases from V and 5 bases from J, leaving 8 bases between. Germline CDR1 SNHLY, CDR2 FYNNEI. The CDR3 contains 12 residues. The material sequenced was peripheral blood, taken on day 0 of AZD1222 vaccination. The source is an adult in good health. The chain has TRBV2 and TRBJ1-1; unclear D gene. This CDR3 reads CASSVGETEAFF. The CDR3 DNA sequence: TGTGCCAGCAGTGTCGGGGAAACTGAAGCTTTCTTT.